What follows describes a single T cell receptor (beta chain). This clonotype was picked up a small number of times. Its antigen remains unidentified. Base qualities are not at hand, and no much larger clone is one base apart. PBMCs were isolated by Ficoll-Paque density gradient centrifugation. Sequencer: Illumina NovaSeq 6000. TCRalpha and TCRbeta cDNA libraries were constructed by 5'RACE with constant-segment primers, with sample barcodes and unique molecular identifiers being introduced. RNA was extracted from every sample with Trizol reagent. Amplification of the libraries took two PCR steps, and the second step added a second sample barcode plus Illumina TruSeq adapters. Sequencing of libraries was performed on an Illumina NovaSeq with 2 x 150 bp paired-end reads. For the original study's pipeline: Reads were demultiplexed and collapsed into UMI-guided consensus sequences with migec v1.2.7. Using mixcr v2.1.11, the UMI consensuses were aligned to TRA and TRB V and J templates and assembled into clonotypes. Clonotypes were classified as expanded or contracted when called significant by both edgeR and NoisET, with noise models trained on biological replicates. For edgeR calls, a false discovery rate-adjusted p below 0.01 and a log2 fold-change threshold of 1 were applied. As an exploratory analysis of dynamics, PCA with hierarchical clustering was applied to max-normalized trajectories of the 1000 most abundant clonotypes. The CD4 or CD8 phenotype of responding clones was assigned using the separately sequenced CD4+ and CD8+ repertoires. TCRdb reprocessing: public reads trimmed at Q25 with fastp, clones called with MiXCR, in-frame beta chains kept. CDR3 protein sequences are deduplicated, and each keeps its most common genes and DNA. TCRdb's processing, not the authors', yielded these V and J calls. This sample is represented by about 280,000 distinct CDR3 sequences; 8% to 10% of them were singletons. Approximately 22% of the sample is taken by the ten largest.

This entry is derived from a study of T-cell memory formation after mild COVID-19 (dated by TCRdb to the early 2020s). Turning to the overall study: TCR sequence clusters from the two donors were largely donor specific. Longitudinal TCRalpha and TCRbeta repertoire sequencing tracked T-cell clones expanding and contracting after mild COVID-19 in a couple of donors. Two young, previously healthy adult volunteers, one female and one male, were included in the cohort. Results and caveats for the whole study, not just this receptor: Some responding clones were detected in pre-infection memory, suggesting pre-existing cross-reactive memory T cells joined the SARS-CoV-2 response. Clones contracting from day 15 to 85 had balanced CD4/CD8 phenotypes, while a second wave expanding from day 15 to 37 was biased towards CD4+. The study included only a couple of mild cases, and larger cohorts that include severe cases with pre-infection samples were judged to be necessary. Contracting CD4+ clones turned up mainly in the CM and EM memory subsets, whereas EMRA was where CD8+ clones were enriched. Whether the second-wave clones peaking on day 37 were SARS-CoV-2 specific was not confirmed.

The sequence was collected from a man aged 18 to 29 who had mild COVID-19 (a few samples of this study predate the infection). The sample titles of this study are shuffled in the database, so cell type and time point are left out; the donor was told from shared clones. The sequenced sample consisted of PBMCs or a T cell subset sorted from them (not recorded which).

CDR3 region: CASSHSSSGVRQPQHF. The DNA sequence is as follows: TGCGCCAGCAGCCATTCGTCTTCTGGGGTTCGACAGCCCCAGCATTTT. The chain is encoded by TRBV4-1 joined to TRBJ1-5, with an unclear D gene assignment. V gives up 3 bases and J gives up 7 bases, and the segment between their germline ends measures 19 bases. The CDR3 measures 16 amino acids from cysteine to phenylalanine. CDR3 DNA is the only sequence kept; it has 48 bases, read in frame from the first base. The germline V gene supplies CDR1 MGHRA and CDR2 YSYEKL.